The 10 T cell receptor beta chains listed next were all sequenced from one sample in a study of cytomegalovirus exposure and HLA in healthy donors. The PCR ran on 60 Vbeta and 13 Jbeta primers. The repertoire was sequenced with immunoSEQ multiplex PCR; TCRdb's copy has only in-frame clones and lacks some. The sample has under 150,000 clones, around 70% seen once. Sequencing was performed on PBMCs. Every receptor here comes from a human donor in good health.

The chain employs TRBV6-6 and TRBJ2-7; the D gene is possibly TRBD2 (6 bases). Trimming took 6 bases from V and 2 from J, leaving 14 bases between them. CDR3 length: 14 residues. CDR1 MNHNY and CDR2 SVGAGI come from the germline V gene (reference sequence). CDR3 bases: TGTGCCAGCAGGTTAGCGGAGGTACCCTACGAGCAGTACTTC. It codes for CASRLAEVPYEQYF.

The genes are TRBV6-5 and TRBJ1-2, with 10 bases matching TRBD1. V was pared by 2 bases and J by 14 bases, with 8 bases of the junction left unmatched. Germline-derived CDR1 and CDR2 are MNHEY and SVGAGI. The CDR3 runs to 13 residues. The CDR3 sequence is CASSYVGQGGLTF. Here the CDR3 DNA reads TGTGCCAGCAGTTACGTCGGACAGGGGGGCTTGACCTTC.

The rearrangement joins TRBV27 to TRBJ2-5; 7 bases line up with TRBD2. The closer fit of TRBJ2-7 to the DNA end suggests the J call may be wrong. This CDR3 has 14 residues. Looked up from germline, CDR1 is MNHEY and CDR2 is SMNVEV (reference sequence). In DNA, the CDR3 is TGTGCCAGCAGCGAGCGGGGCAGCTGGGACGAGCAGTACTTC. This translates into CASSERGSWDEQYF.

This clone was detected only once. This chain links TRBV11-2 with TRBJ2-1; TRBD2 matches 13 bases. This CDR3 contains 16 residues. The V segment lost 5 bases and the J segment 12 bases; nucleotides outside the gene matches: 13. Germline CDR1 is SGHAT and CDR2 is FQNNGV. CDR3 bases: TGTGCCAGCAGCCTAAGACTAGCGGGAGGCCTAGGTGGGCAGTTCTTC. Protein sequence: CASSLRLAGGLGGQFF.

This chain joins TRBV2 and TRBJ1-2, with TRBD1 matching 10 bases. The length of the CDR3 is 14 residues. With 6 bases clipped from V and 5 bases from J, the junction kept 6 bases outside the gene matches. From germline, CDR1 is SNHLY and CDR2 FYNNEI. The CDR3 DNA follows: TGTGCCAGCAGACAGGACAGGGGGGGTTATGGCTACACCTTC. Translation gives CASRQDRGGYGYTF.

The chain recombines TRBV4-1 with TRBJ2-7; maybe TRBD1 (6 bases). The CDR3 consists of 18 residues. V was pared by 0 bases and J by 0 bases, with 18 bases between. Per the germline V gene, CDR1 is MGHRA and CDR2 is YSYEKL. This CDR3 reads CASSQEGSTGTSSYEQYF. For the CDR3, the DNA is TGCGCCAGCAGCCAAGAAGGCTCAACAGGGACAAGCTCCTACGAGCAGTACTTC.

In this sample, this clone turned up many times. The chain combines TRBV5-4 with TRBJ2-2, with 8 positions matching TRBD1. CDR1 is SGHNT, CDR2 YYREEE, per germline (reference sequence). Losses at the gene ends were 4 bases for V and 4 bases for J; bases not matched to a gene: 15. This CDR3 comprises 18 residues. As DNA, the CDR3 is TGTGCCAGCAGCGGCTCCGCTCGCGGCAGGGGGCGCACCGGGGAGCTGTTTTTT. It translates to CASSGSARGRGRTGELFF.

V gene TRBV27 combines with J gene TRBJ2-7; a possible D gene is TRBD2 (6 bases). Germline assignment: CDR1 MNHEY and CDR2 SMNVEV (reference sequence). The V gene lost 4 bases and the J gene lost 0 bases, with 13 bases spanning the gap. The CDR3 runs to 15 residues. The CDR3 reads CASSSTGTFSYEQYF. The CDR3 region has the DNA TGTGCCAGCAGTTCCACCGGGACTTTCTCCTACGAGCAGTACTTC.

The V gene is TRBV7-3, the J gene TRBJ2-7, with TRBD1 as a possible D gene (5 bases). Germline assignment: CDR1 SGHTA and CDR2 FQGTGA. The V end was cut by 2 bases, the J end by 4 bases, with 12 bases between. This CDR3 is 14 amino acids long. CDR3 amino acids: CASSLLPGSYEQYF. CDR3 sequence (DNA): TGTGCCAGCAGCTTATTGCCAGGGTCGTACGAGCAGTACTTC. The variable domain in full, with the rest retrieved from reference TRBV7-3 and TRBJ2-7, is GAGVSQTPSNKVTEKGKYVELRCDPISGHTALYWYRQSLGQGPEFLIYFQGTGAADDSGLPNDRFFAVRPEGSVSTLKIQRTERGDSAVYLCASSLLPGSYEQYFGPGTRLTVT.

Comments on this clone: No DNA is shown, since the ends of the CDR3 on it are uncertain; the CDR3 is the one TCRdb lists. V usage is TRBV21-1 and J usage is TRBJ1-1; TRBD1, the D gene given by the table, was not confirmed from the DNA. TRBV21-1 is a recognized pseudogene. The CDR3 totals 15 residues, both ends included. CDR3 in amino acids: CVSSTVGQGNTEAFF.